This is a list of T cell receptor beta chains from one sample in a study of T cells in Graves' hyperthyroidism and ophthalmopathy. TCRdb redid the calling of the multiplex PCR reads with MiXCR, one entry per CDR3 protein. The sample lists 250,000 or so distinct CDR3 sequences, around 15% occurring once. Sequences were obtained from blood. The receptors here all came from a woman aged 45-65 years with Graves' hyperthyroidism that later progressed to Graves' ophthalmopathy. The CDR3 runs from the conserved cysteine through the conserved F or W. D genes are given only for firm matches. A clone size is listed for some rows: how often the clone was seen (once, few, many), or a class if it is expanded.

j_call: TRBJ1-2
clone_size: many
d_call: TRBD1
v_call: TRBV28
cdr3_nt: TGTGCCAGCAGTTTACCGACAGGGGAATGGTATGGCTACACCTTC
cdr3_aa: CASSLPTGEWYGYTF

j_call: TRBJ2-7
clone_size: NA
d_call: TRBD2
v_call: TRBV20-1
cdr3_nt: TGCAGTGCCCCATCTAGACTAGCAAGGCAGTACTTC
cdr3_aa: CSAPSRLARQYF

j_call: TRBJ2-1
clone_size: many
d_call: TRBD2
v_call: TRBV7-9
cdr3_nt: TGTGCCAGCAGCCTAGAGGCTTGGACTAGCGAGCGTCTCTACAATGAGCAGTTCTTC
cdr3_aa: CASSLEAWTSERLYNEQFF

j_call: TRBJ2-7
clone_size: NA
d_call: TRBD2
v_call: TRBV28
cdr3_nt: TGTGCCAGCACTAGTCCTAGCGGGTTTGAGCAGTACTTC
cdr3_aa: CASTSPSGFEQYF

j_call: TRBJ2-1
clone_size: NA
d_call: NA
v_call: TRBV7-3
cdr3_nt: TGTGCCAGCAGCCCTCTAGGATTGTCCAATAATGAGCAGTTCTTC
cdr3_aa: CASSPLGLSNNEQFF

j_call: TRBJ1-3
clone_size: many
d_call: NA
v_call: TRBV28
cdr3_nt: TGTGCCAGCAGCCACCTTTCAGGCCTCGGTGGAAACACCATATATTTT
cdr3_aa: CASSHLSGLGGNTIYF

j_call: TRBJ2-1
clone_size: many
d_call: TRBD2
v_call: TRBV5-1
cdr3_nt: TGCGCCAGCAAGCCGACCCTTAGCGGGAGGGCCTACAATGAGCAGTTCTTC
cdr3_aa: CASKPTLSGRAYNEQFF

j_call: TRBJ2-7
clone_size: few
d_call: TRBD1
v_call: TRBV5-1
cdr3_nt: TGCGCCAGCAGCTATCTACCGGGACAGGGGGGCGAGCAGTACTTC
cdr3_aa: CASSYLPGQGGEQYF

j_call: TRBJ2-1
clone_size: many
d_call: NA
v_call: TRBV2
cdr3_nt: TGTGCCAGCAGTGAAAGTGAAGGGAATGAGCAGTTCTTC
cdr3_aa: CASSESEGNEQFF

j_call: TRBJ2-7
clone_size: NA
d_call: TRBD1
v_call: TRBV7-9
cdr3_nt: TGTGCCGGTTCGGACAGGAGCCCTTACGAGCAGTACTTC
cdr3_aa: CAGSDRSPYEQYF

j_call: TRBJ2-5
clone_size: few
d_call: TRBD1
v_call: TRBV10-2
cdr3_nt: TGCGCCAGCAGTGTTAACAGGGGTTTCTCGGGGACCCAGTACTTC
cdr3_aa: CASSVNRGFSGTQYF

j_call: TRBJ1-6
clone_size: few
d_call: NA
v_call: TRBV7-2
cdr3_nt: TGTGCCAGCAGCTTAGGGGAGAGCTCCTATAATTCACCCCTCCACTTT
cdr3_aa: CASSLGESSYNSPLHF

j_call: TRBJ1-2
clone_size: NA
d_call: TRBD1
v_call: TRBV4-2
cdr3_nt: TGTGCCAGCAGCCTCGTCGGGACAGGGGGGGCCTATGGCTACACCTTC
cdr3_aa: CASSLVGTGGAYGYTF

j_call: TRBJ2-1
clone_size: many
d_call: NA
v_call: TRBV3-1
cdr3_nt: TGTGCCAGCAGCCAAGCTGGAGGGGTATCCTACAATGAGCAGTTCTTC
cdr3_aa: CASSQAGGVSYNEQFF

j_call: TRBJ1-3
clone_size: NA
d_call: NA
v_call: TRBV30
cdr3_nt: TGTGCCTGGAGCCGTCTGACAGAGGGAAACGCCATATATTTT
cdr3_aa: CAWSRLTEGNAIYF

j_call: TRBJ1-2
clone_size: many
d_call: TRBD1
v_call: TRBV28
cdr3_nt: TGTGCCAGCAGTTTAAGGGCAGGGGGGAACTATGGCTACACCTTC
cdr3_aa: CASSLRAGGNYGYTF

j_call: TRBJ2-7
clone_size: NA
d_call: TRBD1
v_call: TRBV5-1
cdr3_nt: TGTGCCAGCAGCGTAGGGCAGGGGGTCTCCTACGAGCAGTACTTC
cdr3_aa: CASSVGQGVSYEQYF

j_call: TRBJ2-2
clone_size: few
d_call: NA
v_call: TRBV7-3
cdr3_nt: TGTGCCAGCAGCCGAGGGGCTAGCACCGGGGAGCTGTTTTTT
cdr3_aa: CASSRGASTGELFF

j_call: TRBJ2-5
clone_size: once
d_call: TRBD2
v_call: TRBV28
cdr3_nt: TGTGCCAGCAGCTTAGCGGGAGGGAAAGAGACCCAGTACTTC
cdr3_aa: CASSLAGGKETQYF

j_call: TRBJ1-2
clone_size: NA
d_call: NA
v_call: TRBV27
cdr3_nt: TGTGCCAGCAGTTCATCCGGGGCTTACTATGGCTACACCTTC
cdr3_aa: CASSSSGAYYGYTF

j_call: TRBJ2-6
clone_size: few
d_call: NA
v_call: TRBV29-1
cdr3_nt: TGCAGCGTTGGGGCGGGGGGGGCCAACGTCCTGACTTTC
cdr3_aa: CSVGAGGANVLTF

j_call: TRBJ2-2
clone_size: few
d_call: NA
v_call: TRBV9
cdr3_nt: TGTGCCAGCAGCATACAGGGCCGGGAGCTGTTTTTT
cdr3_aa: CASSIQGRELFF

j_call: TRBJ2-7
clone_size: NA
d_call: TRBD2
v_call: TRBV3-1
cdr3_nt: TGTGCCAGCGGGGGGTGGACTAGCGGGATAGGCGAGCAGTACTTC
cdr3_aa: CASGGWTSGIGEQYF

j_call: TRBJ2-6
clone_size: many
d_call: TRBD1
v_call: TRBV2
cdr3_nt: TGTGCCGGACAGGGTTCTGGGGCCAACGTCCTGACTTTC
cdr3_aa: CAGQGSGANVLTF

j_call: TRBJ2-7
clone_size: NA
d_call: NA
v_call: TRBV9
cdr3_nt: TGTGCCAGCTCTGGGGGCCACGAGCAGTACTTC
cdr3_aa: CASSGGHEQYF

j_call: TRBJ2-1
clone_size: many
d_call: TRBD2
v_call: TRBV6-2/TRBV6-3
cdr3_nt: TGTGCCAGCAGTTGGGCTAGCGGGGGCAGCCCTTACAATGAGCAGTTCTTC
cdr3_aa: CASSWASGGSPYNEQFF

j_call: TRBJ1-1
clone_size: many
d_call: NA
v_call: TRBV5-1
cdr3_nt: TGCGCCAGCAGCTTCTACAGAGACACTGAAGCTTTCTTT
cdr3_aa: CASSFYRDTEAFF

j_call: TRBJ2-3
clone_size: many
d_call: NA
v_call: TRBV18
cdr3_nt: TGTGCCAGCTCACCACAGAGTTTGAGCGGCCCAGGGGCAGATACGCAGTATTTT
cdr3_aa: CASSPQSLSGPGADTQYF

j_call: TRBJ2-3
clone_size: NA
d_call: NA
v_call: TRBV12-3/TRBV12-4
cdr3_nt: TGTGCCAGCAGGACTCGGCGGGCGCATAACTTGTTAGATACGCAGTATTTT
cdr3_aa: CASRTRRAHNLLDTQYF

j_call: TRBJ1-2
clone_size: few
d_call: NA
v_call: TRBV25-1
cdr3_nt: TGTGCCAGCAGTGAATCTTGGGTTGGCTACACCTTC
cdr3_aa: CASSESWVGYTF

j_call: TRBJ2-3
clone_size: many
d_call: TRBD2
v_call: TRBV5-1
cdr3_nt: TGCGCCAGCGAGTCGGGAGGGGGCACAGATACGCAGTATTTT
cdr3_aa: CASESGGGTDTQYF

j_call: TRBJ2-3
clone_size: NA
d_call: NA
v_call: TRBV27
cdr3_nt: TGTGCCAGCAAGTACGGCGGGACGACTGGAGATACGCAGTATTTT
cdr3_aa: CASKYGGTTGDTQYF

j_call: TRBJ1-5
clone_size: many
d_call: NA
v_call: TRBV12-3/TRBV12-4
cdr3_nt: TGTGCCAGCAGTTTACGAAAGACCTACGTTGACAATCAGCCCCAGCATTTT
cdr3_aa: CASSLRKTYVDNQPQHF

j_call: TRBJ2-1
clone_size: many
d_call: NA
v_call: TRBV18
cdr3_nt: TGTGCCAGCTCACCCCGCTTGGAGTTCTACAATGAGCAGTTCTTC
cdr3_aa: CASSPRLEFYNEQFF

j_call: TRBJ2-1
clone_size: many
d_call: TRBD1
v_call: TRBV18
cdr3_nt: TGTGCCAGCTCACCACCGGGACAGCTCTCTCTCTCCTACAATGAGCAGTTCTTC
cdr3_aa: CASSPPGQLSLSYNEQFF

j_call: TRBJ1-3
clone_size: many
d_call: TRBD1
v_call: TRBV7-2
cdr3_nt: TGTGCCAGCAGCTCGTACAGGGGGTCTGGAAACACCATATATTTT
cdr3_aa: CASSSYRGSGNTIYF

j_call: TRBJ2-7
clone_size: NA
d_call: TRBD2
v_call: TRBV7-9
cdr3_nt: TGTGCCAGCAGCCCCCCTAGTTTACTAGCGGGAGGAACGTGGAGCGACGAGCAGTACTTC
cdr3_aa: CASSPPSLLAGGTWSDEQYF

j_call: TRBJ2-1
clone_size: many
d_call: NA
v_call: TRBV2
cdr3_nt: TGTGCCAGCAGTGTTAGCGGCCCCTCCTCCTACAATGAGCAGTTCTTC
cdr3_aa: CASSVSGPSSYNEQFF